In this sample, the clone carrying this T cell receptor beta chain turned up a few times. Germline V gene data show CDR1 as KGHSH and CDR2 as LQKENI. CDR3 length: 16 residues. Trimming stripped 2 bases from V and 3 bases from J, with 16 bases between. The record originates from a study of naive and memory T cell subsets. Four PCR rounds used nested alpha and beta constant region primers plus the SP2 primer. TCRdb ran MiXCR on the 5' RACE reads and lists one entry per CDR3 protein. The table has roughly 62,000 distinct CDR3 sequences, 7.2% seen once. A UMI-containing oligonucleotide was joined by 3' ligation to the TCR cDNA template.

This TCR was sampled from a male donor in good health. The chain carries TRBV18 and TRBJ1-1; possibly TRBD1 for D (5 bases). CDR3: CASSPGTQTGYTEAFF. The DNA for the CDR3 is TGTGCCAGCTCACCAGGGACCCAAACGGGGTACACTGAAGCTTTCTTT.